Included here is one TCR beta chain sequence, with context. No antigen is known for it. The sort gate was single viable CD3+CD4+CD8-CD45RO+ cells for memory CD4+ T cells. This entry comes from a study of memory CD4+ T cells and cytomegalovirus serostatus. The study, taken as a whole, reports: Suggested: most of the CMV-linked TCR signature lies in CD4+ memory cells. CMV serostatus prediction reached median AUC roughly 0.95, or 0.91 with US-trained model.

Germline assignment: CDR1 MGHRA and CDR2 YSYEKL. With V trimmed by 2 bases and J by 6 bases, 10 bases remained unmatched. The CDR3 consists of 17 residues. The assay was immunoSEQ multiplex PCR, and TCRdb's table has in-frame clones only and misses some. The sample shows around 44,000 clones, roughly three quarters of them seen only once. This clonotype was obtained from an adult in good health and CMV-seronegative. The sample taken for sequencing was memory CD4+ T cells from blood. V gene TRBV4-1 combines with J gene TRBJ2-1; the match to TRBD2 covers 10 bases. CDR3 loop: CASSQSSGGAFGNEQFF. The CDR3 region has the DNA TGCGCCAGCAGCCAATCAAGCGGGGGGGCCTTCGGCAATGAGCAGTTCTTC.